This T cell receptor (beta chain) originates from a study of T cell responses to AZD1222 COVID-19 vaccine. Points from the study as a whole: CD4 TCRs associated with vaccination spanned spike, dominating at 160-218 and 743-854. Sampling captured repertoires only after the peak T cell response.

Comments on this clone: No antigen is known for it.

Here immunoSEQ multiplex PCR was the method, and the copy in TCRdb shows in-frame clones only, minus some. Of approximately 31,000 clones listed, 70% to 90% are singletons. The sequence was obtained from an adult who received the AZD1222 COVID-19 vaccine. Sequencing was performed on peripheral blood, taken 28 days after the second AZD1222 dose.

The DNA of the CDR3 is TGCGCCAGCAGCTTGGCGGGACAACGCCTGGGGCAGTACTTC. It codes for CASSLAGQRLGQYF. The V gene is TRBV5-1, the J gene TRBJ2-7, with D perhaps TRBD1 (6 bases). V gave up 0 bases and J gave up 9 bases, with 16 bases separating them. Germline CDR1 SGHRS, CDR2 YFSETQ. The CDR3 is made up of 14 amino acids.